Listed below are T cell receptor beta chains from one sample, sequenced in a study of T cell responses to AZD1222 COVID-19 vaccine. TCRdb keeps only in-frame clones here, not all; method: immunoSEQ multiplex PCR. The sample holds just under 150,000 clones, approximately 91% seen once. The specimen comprised peripheral blood, sampled 28 days after the second dose of the MenACWY control vaccine. The receptors stem from an adult who received the MenACWY meningococcal vaccine as a control. Both conserved end residues are part of each CDR3. D genes are given only for firm matches. Where a row states a size, it is once, few, many or the class of an expanded clone; other rows omit it.

d_call j_call v_call clone_size cdr3_nt cdr3_aa
NA TRBJ1-6 TRBV9 NA TGTGCCAGCAGCAGGGGGGTCGAATCACCCCTCCACTTT CASSRGVESPLHF
TRBD1 TRBJ1-1 TRBV6-5 NA TGTGCCAGCAGTTCGTTCAGGACAGGGGACACTGAAGCTTTCTTT CASSSFRTGDTEAFF
NA TRBJ1-2 TRBV29-1 NA TGCAGCGTTGACAGGCAGGGCGGTGGCTACACCTTC CSVDRQGGGYTF
TRBD2 TRBJ2-1 TRBV5-1 NA TGCGCCAGCAGCTTGCTAGCGGGAGATTGGAATGAGCAGTTCTTC CASSLLAGDWNEQFF
TRBD1 TRBJ2-2 TRBV5-1 NA TGCGCCAGCTTTGCCGGGACAGGGCCGTTCGGGGAGCTGTTTTTT CASFAGTGPFGELFF
NA TRBJ1-2 TRBV30 NA TGTGCCTGGAACCGGGGGGTGACCAACTATGGCTACACCTTC CAWNRGVTNYGYTF
NA TRBJ1-5 TRBV2 NA TGTGCCAGCAGGCGGGACATACTTAGCAATCAGCCCCAGCATTTT CASRRDILSNQPQHF
TRBD2 TRBJ2-3 TRBV29-1 NA TGCAGCGTTGACGGTGTGGCTAGCGGGAGGACAGATACGCAGTATTTT CSVDGVASGRTDTQYF
TRBD1 TRBJ2-1 TRBV7-2 NA TGTGCCAGCAGCCCGGGACAGCGCCTTAACTACAATGAGCAGTTCTTC CASSPGQRLNYNEQFF
NA TRBJ1-1 TRBV25-1 NA TGTGCCAGCAAGGGTGAAGCTTTCTTT CASKGEAFF
TRBD1 TRBJ2-7 TRBV7-2 NA TGTGCCAGCAGCCTCGACAGGGGATTCCTCTACGAGCAGTACTTC CASSLDRGFLYEQYF
TRBD1 TRBJ1-2 TRBV7-9 once TGTGCCAGCAGCCTTCAGACAGGGGATGGCTACACCTTC CASSLQTGDGYTF
NA TRBJ2-7 TRBV5-6 NA TGTGCCAGCAGTACAGGGAACTTTCACGAGCAGTACTTC CASSTGNFHEQYF
NA TRBJ1-6 TRBV4-3 NA TGCGCCAGCAGCCAAGATCGGGGGGAACCCCTCCACTTT CASSQDRGEPLHF
NA TRBJ1-2 TRBV19 NA TGTGCCAGTAAGGCCGCGGCTCGGTATGGCTACACCTTC CASKAAARYGYTF
TRBD1 TRBJ1-1 TRBV5-1 NA TGCGCCAGCAGCTCGGGACAGGGTGGGGAAGCTTTCTTT CASSSGQGGEAFF
NA TRBJ2-2 TRBV3-1/TRBV3-2 few TGTGCCAGCAGCCAGAGGGGTTCCGGGGAGCTGTTTTTT CASSQRGSGELFF
NA TRBJ1-1 TRBV19 NA TGTGCCAGTACCAAGGAGGGATTAAGGGCATCTGGTTTGAACACTGAAGCTTTCTTT CASTKEGLRASGLNTEAFF
NA TRBJ2-2 TRBV27 NA TGTGCCAGCAGCTGGGTATCAGTGGGCACCGGGGAGCTGTTTTTT CASSWVSVGTGELFF
TRBD1 TRBJ1-1 TRBV18 NA TGTGCCAGCTCACCACAAGGGACAGGGAGTATTGGGTCTTTCTTT CASSPQGTGSIGSFF
NA TRBJ2-7 TRBV30 NA TGTGCCTGGAGTGTATTAGGGATCAACGAGCAGTACTTC CAWSVLGINEQYF
NA TRBJ2-1 TRBV30 few TGTGCCTGGAGTGTACTAACCCACAATGAGCAGTTCTTC CAWSVLTHNEQFF
TRBD1 TRBJ2-2 TRBV5-1 few TGCGCCAGCAGCCGTGAACAGGGGCTAAACACCGGGGAGCTGTTTTTT CASSREQGLNTGELFF
NA TRBJ1-1 TRBV3-1/TRBV3-2 few TGTGCCAGCAGCCTGGCGACCGGGCAAAATGGGGCTTTCTTT CASSLATGQNGAFF
NA TRBJ2-3 TRBV5-1 NA TGCGCCAGCAGCGCGTTGGGCCTTATAACAGATACGCAGTATTTT CASSALGLITDTQYF
NA TRBJ2-5 TRBV5-1 NA TGCGCCAGCAGCCCTCTACAGGGAGGGGGGTTGGAGACCCAGTACTTC CASSPLQGGGLETQYF
NA TRBJ1-5 TRBV6-5 once TGTGCCAGCTCTTCTTTCGGGGCAGGGAATCAGCCCCAGCATTTT CASSSFGAGNQPQHF
NA TRBJ1-3 TRBV9 NA TGTGCCAGCAGCGTAGCCGAAGCTGGAAACACCATATATTTT CASSVAEAGNTIYF
NA TRBJ1-1 TRBV29-1 NA TGCAGCGTTTTGACACAGGTGAACACTGAAGCTTTCTTT CSVLTQVNTEAFF
TRBD2 TRBJ2-1 TRBV7-9 NA TGTGCCAGCAGCATTAGCGGGGGGCGTGGCGATGAGCAGTTCTTC CASSISGGRGDEQFF
TRBD2 TRBJ2-7 TRBV12-5 NA TGTGCTAGTGGTTCCCCCCCCGGGACTAGCGGGGGTACCTACGAGCAGTACTTC CASGSPPGTSGGTYEQYF
TRBD1 TRBJ1-2 TRBV28 NA TGTGCCAGCAGTCCGTACAGGGGCGATGGCTACACCTTC CASSPYRGDGYTF